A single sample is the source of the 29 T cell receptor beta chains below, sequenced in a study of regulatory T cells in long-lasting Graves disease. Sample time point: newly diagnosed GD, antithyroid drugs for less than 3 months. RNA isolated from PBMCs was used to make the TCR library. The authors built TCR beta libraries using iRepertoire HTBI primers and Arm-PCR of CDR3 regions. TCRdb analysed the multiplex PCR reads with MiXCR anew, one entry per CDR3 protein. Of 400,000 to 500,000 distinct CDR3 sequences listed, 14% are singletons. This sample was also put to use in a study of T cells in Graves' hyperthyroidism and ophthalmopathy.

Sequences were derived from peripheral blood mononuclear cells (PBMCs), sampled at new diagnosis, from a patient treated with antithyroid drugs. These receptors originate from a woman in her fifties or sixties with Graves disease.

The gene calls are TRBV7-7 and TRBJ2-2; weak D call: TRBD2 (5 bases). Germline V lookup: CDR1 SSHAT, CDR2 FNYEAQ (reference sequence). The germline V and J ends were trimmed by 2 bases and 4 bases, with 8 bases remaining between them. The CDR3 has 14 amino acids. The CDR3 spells CASSLCGGTGELFF. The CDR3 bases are TGTGCCAGCAGCTTATGTGGAGGCACCGGGGAGCTGTTTTTT.

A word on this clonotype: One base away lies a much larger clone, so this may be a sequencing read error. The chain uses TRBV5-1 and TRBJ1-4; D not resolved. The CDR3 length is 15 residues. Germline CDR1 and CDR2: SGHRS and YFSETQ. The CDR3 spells CASSLVGNQNERLFF. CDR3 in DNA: TGCGCCAGCAGCTTGGTGGGAAACCAGAATGAAAGACTGTTTTTT.

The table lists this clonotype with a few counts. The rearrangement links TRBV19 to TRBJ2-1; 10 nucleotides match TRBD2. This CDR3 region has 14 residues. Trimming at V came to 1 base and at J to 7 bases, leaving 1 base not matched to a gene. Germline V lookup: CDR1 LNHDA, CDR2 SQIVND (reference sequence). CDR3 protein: CASSIALAGNEQFF. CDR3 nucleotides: TGTGCCAGTAGTATAGCACTAGCGGGGAATGAGCAGTTCTTC. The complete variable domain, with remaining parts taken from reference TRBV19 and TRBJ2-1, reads DGGITQSPKYLFRKEGQNVTLSCEQNLNHDAMYWYRQDPGQGLRLIYYSQIVNDFQKGDIAEGYSVSREKKESFPLTVTSAQKNPTAFYLCASSIALAGNEQFFGPGTRLTVL.

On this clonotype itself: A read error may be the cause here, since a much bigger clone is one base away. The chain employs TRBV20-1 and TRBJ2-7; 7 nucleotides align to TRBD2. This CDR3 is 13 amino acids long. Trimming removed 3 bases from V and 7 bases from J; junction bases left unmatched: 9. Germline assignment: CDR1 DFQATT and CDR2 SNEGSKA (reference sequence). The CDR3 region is CSASAGAYNEQYF. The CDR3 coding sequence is TGCAGTGCTAGTGCGGGAGCCTACAATGAGCAGTACTTC.

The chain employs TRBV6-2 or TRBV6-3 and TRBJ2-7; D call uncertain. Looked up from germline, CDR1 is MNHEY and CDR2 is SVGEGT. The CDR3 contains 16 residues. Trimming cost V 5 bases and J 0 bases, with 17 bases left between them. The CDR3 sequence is CASSEPGRKSSYEQYF. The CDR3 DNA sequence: TGTGCCAGCAGTGAACCTGGACGCAAGAGCTCCTACGAGCAGTACTTC.

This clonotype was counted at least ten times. CDR3 protein: CATSRDLGQSAQYF. The CDR3, as DNA: TGTGCCACCAGCAGAGATTTGGGCCAATCCGCCCAGTACTTC. The chain carries TRBV15 and TRBJ2-7; D not certain. The CDR3 is 14 amino acids. Per the germline V gene, CDR1 is LNHNV and CDR2 is YYDKDF (reference sequence). V was pared by 0 bases and J by 10 bases, with 16 bases between.

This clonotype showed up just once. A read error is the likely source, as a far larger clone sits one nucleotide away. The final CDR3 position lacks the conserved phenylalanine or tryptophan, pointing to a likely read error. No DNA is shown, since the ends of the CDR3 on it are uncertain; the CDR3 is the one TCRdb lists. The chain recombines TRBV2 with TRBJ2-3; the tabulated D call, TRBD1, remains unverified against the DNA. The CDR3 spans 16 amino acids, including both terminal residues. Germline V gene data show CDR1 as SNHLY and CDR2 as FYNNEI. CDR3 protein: CASRNWGQGGIETQYL.

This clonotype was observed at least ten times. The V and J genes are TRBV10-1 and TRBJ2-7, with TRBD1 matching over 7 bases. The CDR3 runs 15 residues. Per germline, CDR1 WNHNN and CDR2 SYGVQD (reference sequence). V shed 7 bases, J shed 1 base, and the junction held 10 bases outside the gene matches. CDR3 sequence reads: CASIPGTALSYEQYF. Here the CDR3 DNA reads TGCGCCAGCATACCCGGGACAGCTCTATCCTACGAGCAGTACTTC.

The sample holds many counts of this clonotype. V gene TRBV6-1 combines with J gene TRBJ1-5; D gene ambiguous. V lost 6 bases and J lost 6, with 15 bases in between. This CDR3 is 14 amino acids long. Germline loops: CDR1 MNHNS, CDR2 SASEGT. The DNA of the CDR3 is TGTGCCAGCAGGCTAAACGCCCTTCCTCAGCCCCAGCATTTT. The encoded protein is CASRLNALPQPQHF.

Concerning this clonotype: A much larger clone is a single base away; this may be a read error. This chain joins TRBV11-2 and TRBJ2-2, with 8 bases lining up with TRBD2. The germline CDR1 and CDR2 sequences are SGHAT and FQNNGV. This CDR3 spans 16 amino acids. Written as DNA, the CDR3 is TGTGCCGGCAGCTTAACTAGCGGAGCGAACACCGGGGAGCTGTTTTTT. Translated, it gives CAGSLTSGANTGELFF.

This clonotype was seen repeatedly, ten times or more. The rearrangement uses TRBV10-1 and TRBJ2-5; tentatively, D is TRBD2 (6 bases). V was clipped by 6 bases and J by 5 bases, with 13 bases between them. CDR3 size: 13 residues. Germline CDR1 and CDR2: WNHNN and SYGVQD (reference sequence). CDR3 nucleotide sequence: TGCGCCAGCAGCCAGACGGGGGTTGAGACCCAGTACTTC. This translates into CASSQTGVETQYF.

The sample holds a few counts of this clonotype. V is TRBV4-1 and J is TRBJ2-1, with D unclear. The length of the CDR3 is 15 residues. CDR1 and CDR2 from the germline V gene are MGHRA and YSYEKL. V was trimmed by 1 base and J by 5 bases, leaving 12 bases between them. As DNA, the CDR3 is TGCGCCAGCAGCCAAGCGTCGAACGGTGACAATGAGCAGTTCTTC. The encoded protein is CASSQASNGDNEQFF.

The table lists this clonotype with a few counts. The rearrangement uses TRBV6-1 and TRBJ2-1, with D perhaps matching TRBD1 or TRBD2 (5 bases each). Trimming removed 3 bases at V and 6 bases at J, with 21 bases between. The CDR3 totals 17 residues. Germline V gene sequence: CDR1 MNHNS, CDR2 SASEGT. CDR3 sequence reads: CASSDRGHSPLFNEQFF. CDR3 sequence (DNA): TGTGCCAGCAGTGACCGGGGCCACTCTCCCCTCTTCAATGAGCAGTTCTTC.

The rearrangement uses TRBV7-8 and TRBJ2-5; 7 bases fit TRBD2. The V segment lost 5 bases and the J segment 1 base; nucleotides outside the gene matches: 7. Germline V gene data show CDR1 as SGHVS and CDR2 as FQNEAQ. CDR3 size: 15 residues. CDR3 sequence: CASSQMGGGQETQYF. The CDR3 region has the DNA TGTGCCAGCAGCCAAATGGGCGGGGGCCAAGAGACCCAGTACTTC.

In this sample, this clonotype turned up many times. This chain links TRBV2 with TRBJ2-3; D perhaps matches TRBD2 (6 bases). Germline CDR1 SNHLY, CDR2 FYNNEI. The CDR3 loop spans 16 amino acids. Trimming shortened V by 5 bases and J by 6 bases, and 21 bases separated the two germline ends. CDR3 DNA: TGTGCCAGCAGTCTCCTTAGCGGTATGGGGCGGGATACGCAGTATTTT. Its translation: CASSLLSGMGRDTQYF.

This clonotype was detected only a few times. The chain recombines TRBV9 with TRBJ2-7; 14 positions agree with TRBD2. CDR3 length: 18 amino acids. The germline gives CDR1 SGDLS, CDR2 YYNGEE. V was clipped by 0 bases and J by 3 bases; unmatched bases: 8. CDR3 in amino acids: CASSVEGLAGDRHYEQYF. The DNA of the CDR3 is TGTGCCAGCAGCGTAGAGGGACTAGCGGGAGACCGACACTACGAGCAGTACTTC.

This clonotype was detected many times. CDR3 residues: CASSHGNSENNEQFF. For the CDR3, the DNA is TGCGCCAGCAGCCACGGGAATAGCGAGAACAATGAGCAGTTCTTC. The chain links TRBV5-1 to TRBJ2-1; D may be TRBD2 (5 bases). Trimming removed 4 bases from V and 5 bases from J, with 16 bases in between. Per the germline V gene, CDR1 is SGHRS and CDR2 is YFSETQ. The CDR3 is made up of 15 amino acids.

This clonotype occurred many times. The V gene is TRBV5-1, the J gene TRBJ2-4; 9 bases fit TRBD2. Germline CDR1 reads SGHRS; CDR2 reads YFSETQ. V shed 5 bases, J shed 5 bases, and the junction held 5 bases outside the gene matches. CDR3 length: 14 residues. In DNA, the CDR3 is TGCGCCAGCAGACCTAGCGGGATGCAAAACATTCAGTACTTC. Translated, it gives CASRPSGMQNIQYF.

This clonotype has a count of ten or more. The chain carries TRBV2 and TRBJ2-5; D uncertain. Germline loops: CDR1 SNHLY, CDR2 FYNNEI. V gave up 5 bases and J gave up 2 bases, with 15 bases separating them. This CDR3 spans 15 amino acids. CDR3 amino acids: CASSTQGLDQETQYF. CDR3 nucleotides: TGTGCCAGCAGTACCCAAGGGCTAGATCAAGAGACCCAGTACTTC.

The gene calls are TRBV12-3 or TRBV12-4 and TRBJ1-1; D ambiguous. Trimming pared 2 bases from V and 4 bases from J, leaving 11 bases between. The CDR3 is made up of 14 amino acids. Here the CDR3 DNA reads TGTGCCAGCAGTTTATTACCAGGAATCACTGAAGCTTTCTTT. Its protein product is CASSLLPGITEAFF.

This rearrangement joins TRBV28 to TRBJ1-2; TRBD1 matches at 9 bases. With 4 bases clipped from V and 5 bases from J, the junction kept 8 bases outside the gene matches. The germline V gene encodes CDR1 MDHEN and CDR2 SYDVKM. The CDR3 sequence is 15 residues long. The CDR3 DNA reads TGTGCCAGCAGTTCAGGGACAGGGCCGGGGTATGGCTACACCTTC. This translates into CASSSGTGPGYGYTF.

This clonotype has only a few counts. CDR3 bases: TGCAGCGTGTTATTGGGGGTTGGGCGGAGCTACAATGAGCAGTTCTTC. This encodes CSVLLGVGRSYNEQFF. This sequence joins TRBV29-1 and TRBJ2-1; either TRBD1 or TRBD2 may supply D (5 bases each). The length of the CDR3 is 16 residues. Trimming removed 6 bases at V and 3 bases at J, with 21 bases between. Germline V gives CDR1 SQVTM, CDR2 ANQGSEA.

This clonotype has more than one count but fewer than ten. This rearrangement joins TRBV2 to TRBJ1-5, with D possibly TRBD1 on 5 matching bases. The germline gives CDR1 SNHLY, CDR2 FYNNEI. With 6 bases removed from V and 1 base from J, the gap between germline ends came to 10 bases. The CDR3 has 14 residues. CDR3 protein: CASRGDSSNQPQHF. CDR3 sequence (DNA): TGTGCCAGCAGGGGGGACTCGAGCAATCAGCCCCAGCATTTT. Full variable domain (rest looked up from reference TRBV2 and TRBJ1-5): EPEVTQTPSHQVTQMGQEVILRCVPISNHLYFYWYRQILGQKVEFLVSFYNNEISEKSEIFDDQFSVERPDGSNFTLKIRSTKLEDSAMYFCASRGDSSNQPQHFGDGTRLSIL.

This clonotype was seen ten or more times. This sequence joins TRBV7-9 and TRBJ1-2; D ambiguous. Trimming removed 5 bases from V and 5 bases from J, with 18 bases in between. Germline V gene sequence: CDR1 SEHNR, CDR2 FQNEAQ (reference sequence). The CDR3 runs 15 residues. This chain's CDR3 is CASSVIPGGAYGYTF. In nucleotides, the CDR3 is TGTGCCAGCAGCGTTATCCCGGGAGGAGCATATGGCTACACCTTC.

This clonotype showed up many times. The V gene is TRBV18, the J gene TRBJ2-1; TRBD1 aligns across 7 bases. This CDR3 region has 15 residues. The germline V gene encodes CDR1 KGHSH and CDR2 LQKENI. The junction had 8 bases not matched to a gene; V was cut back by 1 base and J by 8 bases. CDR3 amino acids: CASSPQAGGHHEQFF. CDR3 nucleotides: TGTGCCAGCTCACCACAGGCAGGGGGTCATCATGAGCAGTTCTTC.

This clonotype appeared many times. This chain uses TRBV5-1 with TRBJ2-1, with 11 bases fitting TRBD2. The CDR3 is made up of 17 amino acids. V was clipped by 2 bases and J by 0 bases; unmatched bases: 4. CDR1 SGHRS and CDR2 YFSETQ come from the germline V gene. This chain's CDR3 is CASSFGLAGHSYNEQFF. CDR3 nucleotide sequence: TGCGCCAGCAGCTTCGGACTAGCGGGCCACTCCTACAATGAGCAGTTCTTC.

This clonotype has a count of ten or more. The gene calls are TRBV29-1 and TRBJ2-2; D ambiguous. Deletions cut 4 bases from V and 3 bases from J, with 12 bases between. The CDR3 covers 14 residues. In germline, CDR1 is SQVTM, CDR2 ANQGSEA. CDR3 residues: CSVGWTDHTGELFF. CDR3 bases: TGCAGCGTTGGGTGGACGGACCACACCGGGGAGCTGTTTTTT.

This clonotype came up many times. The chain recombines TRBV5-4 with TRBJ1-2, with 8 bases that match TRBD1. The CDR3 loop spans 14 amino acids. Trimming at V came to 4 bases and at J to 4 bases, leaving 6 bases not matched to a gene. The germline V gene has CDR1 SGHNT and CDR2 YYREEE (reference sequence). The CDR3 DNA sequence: TGTGCCAGCAGCCAAGGACAGGGCCGCTATGGCTACACCTTC. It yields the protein CASSQGQGRYGYTF.

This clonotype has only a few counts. The CDR3 loop is CASSSQGRSYNEQFF. DNA for the CDR3: TGTGCCAGCAGTTCTCAGGGGCGCTCTTACAATGAGCAGTTCTTC. This chain joins TRBV7-9 and TRBJ2-1; D possibly corresponds to TRBD1 (6 bases). Looked up from germline, CDR1 is SEHNR and CDR2 is FQNEAQ (reference sequence). The CDR3 has 15 amino acids. V dropped 6 bases and J dropped 4 bases, with 16 bases sitting between them. Based on the CDR3 plus reference TRBV7-9 and TRBJ2-1, the full variable domain is DTGVSQNPRHKITKRGQNVTFRCDPISEHNRLYWYRQTLGQGPEFLTYFQNEAQLEKSRLLSDRFSAERPKGSFSTLEIQRTEQGDSAMYLCASSSQGRSYNEQFFGPGTRLTVL.